The next 30 T cell receptor beta chains were all read from a single sample in a study of response to subunit inactivated influenza vaccine. MiXCR was run by TCRdb on the RT-PCR reads, yielding one entry per CDR3 protein. Among just over 300,000 distinct CDR3 sequences listed, 21% were seen once. Material: PBMCs from blood, obtained less than 22 months after vaccination. The receptors were sampled from a man aged 45-69 years who received an inactivated influenza vaccine.

This clonotype has only a few counts. V gene TRBV28 combines with J gene TRBJ2-7; the match to TRBD2 covers 10 bases. The CDR3 totals 19 residues. CDR1 is MDHEN and CDR2 is SYDVKM in the germline V gene. The V and J ends lost 2 bases and 1 base, in that order; junction bases with no gene match: 14. CDR3 amino acids: CASSLMLSAGGLYSYEQYF. In nucleotides, the CDR3 is TGTGCCAGCAGTTTAATGCTCTCAGCGGGAGGGTTGTATTCCTACGAGCAGTACTTC.

V and J are TRBV7-2 and TRBJ1-4, with 7 bases identical to TRBD1. The junction had 11 bases not matched to a gene; V was cut back by 0 bases and J by 7 bases. The germline V gene has CDR1 SGHTA and CDR2 FQGNSA. The CDR3 spans 17 residues. The CDR3 protein is CASSLAPPGGGSEKLFF. The CDR3 region has the DNA TGTGCCAGCAGCTTAGCTCCACCAGGGGGAGGTAGTGAAAAACTGTTTTTT. Together with reference TRBV7-2 and TRBJ1-4, the CDR3 gives the full variable domain: GAGVSQSPSNKVTEKGKDVELRCDPISGHTALYWYRQSLGQGLEFLIYFQGNSAPDKSGLPSDRFSAERTGGSVSTLTIQRTQQEDSAVYLCASSLAPPGGGSEKLFFGSGTQLSVL.

This clonotype has just a few counts. The J gene is TRBJ2-1, the V gene TRBV15, with 7 bases lining up with TRBD2. There are 17 residues in the CDR3. Germline CDR1 is LNHNV and CDR2 is YYDKDF (reference sequence). With 0 bases clipped from V and 5 bases from J, the junction kept 10 bases outside the gene matches. This CDR3 reads CATSREMYPSGHNEQFF. The CDR3 coding sequence is TGTGCCACCAGCAGAGAGATGTATCCTAGCGGTCACAATGAGCAGTTCTTC.

This clonotype was counted between two and nine times. The chain links TRBV5-1 to TRBJ1-4; the D is unclear. Germline V gene lookup returns CDR1 SGHRS and CDR2 YFSETQ. The V end lost 4 bases, the J end lost 0 bases, and 13 bases lay between the germline ends. The CDR3 is 16 amino acids. The CDR3 region is CASSVAPLATNEKLFF. For the CDR3, the DNA is TGCGCCAGCAGCGTCGCCCCCCTTGCAACTAATGAAAAACTGTTTTTT.

The genes are TRBV2 and TRBJ1-5; D is undetermined. With 3 bases removed from V and 0 bases from J, the gap between germline ends came to 9 bases. This CDR3 spans 15 amino acids. CDR1 is SNHLY and CDR2 is FYNNEI in the germline V gene. The CDR3 spells CASSERGYSNQPQHF. Here the CDR3 DNA reads TGTGCCAGCAGTGAGCGGGGATATAGCAATCAGCCCCAGCATTTT.

V usage is TRBV20-1 and J usage is TRBJ2-1; TRBD2 is a possible D gene (6 bases). Germline V gene sequence: CDR1 DFQATT, CDR2 SNEGSKA (reference sequence). The length of the CDR3 is 14 residues. V lost 5 bases, J lost 6 bases, and 17 bases lay in between. DNA of the CDR3: TGCAGTGCTGGGACTCGCGGCCTTTCCAATGAGCAGTTCTTC. Encoded protein: CSAGTRGLSNEQFF.

The chain recombines TRBV29-1 with TRBJ1-3, with D perhaps TRBD1 (5 bases). Germline CDR1 and CDR2: SQVTM and ANQGSEA. V lost 5 bases and J 4 bases, leaving 12 bases between the germline ends. This CDR3 region has 13 residues. The CDR3 here is CSVRGAGGNTIYF. The CDR3 DNA reads TGCAGCGTTAGGGGCGCCGGCGGAAACACCATATATTTT.

There are a few counts of this clonotype. V gene TRBV5-1 combines with J gene TRBJ2-2; 9 nucleotides match TRBD1. In germline, CDR1 is SGHRS, CDR2 YFSETQ. This CDR3 comprises 16 residues. Trimming removed 0 bases from V and 5 bases from J; junction bases left unmatched: 5. For the CDR3, the DNA is TGCGCCAGCAGCTTGGAGGGACAGGGATGGACCGGGGAGCTGTTTTTT. Its translation: CASSLEGQGWTGELFF.

This clonotype was observed a few times. This sequence joins TRBV15 and TRBJ2-7; D could derive from TRBD1 or TRBD2 (5 bases each). The CDR3 covers 15 residues. The V gene's germline CDR1 is LNHNV and CDR2 YYDKDF (reference sequence). Between the trimmed V and J ends, which lost 0 bases and 7 bases, there was a span of 16 bases. CDR3 loop: CATSRDVAGTGEQYF. The CDR3 coding sequence is TGTGCCACCAGCAGAGATGTTGCAGGGACGGGTGAGCAGTACTTC.

In its sample, this clonotype was seen many times. The chain is built from TRBV9 and TRBJ1-2; D is possibly TRBD1 (5 bases). Germline CDR1 and CDR2: SGDLS and YYNGEE. Deletions cut 3 bases from V and 8 bases from J, with 14 bases between. This CDR3 region has 13 residues. The CDR3 region is CASSATGTFGYTF. The CDR3 coding sequence is TGTGCCAGCAGCGCAACCGGGACCTTCGGCTACACCTTC.

This clonotype has at least ten counts. V gene TRBV6-1 combines with J gene TRBJ1-2, with 8 bases matching TRBD1. The CDR3 consists of 13 residues. Germline V gene sequence: CDR1 MNHNS, CDR2 SASEGT. Trimming removed 6 bases from V and 4 bases from J; junction bases left unmatched: 4. The chain's CDR3 is CASSRGLGYGYTF. The CDR3 bases are TGTGCCAGCAGCAGGGGGCTCGGCTATGGCTACACCTTC.

The chain joins TRBV5-6 to TRBJ1-2; D is possibly TRBD1 (5 bases). V lost 2 bases and J 3 bases, leaving 8 bases between the germline ends. This CDR3 region has 13 residues. The germline V gene has CDR1 SGHDT and CDR2 YYEEEE. CDR3 amino acids: CASSFQGDYGYTF. The CDR3 region has the DNA TGTGCCAGCAGCTTTCAGGGCGACTATGGCTACACCTTC.

The chain couples TRBV5-1 to TRBJ2-2, with D perhaps matching TRBD1 (6 bases). V gave up 4 bases and J gave up 4 bases, with 20 bases separating them. The germline CDR1 and CDR2 sequences are SGHRS and YFSETQ. This CDR3 is built from 17 residues. The CDR3 reads CASSPRGGTLFTGELFF. The DNA of the CDR3 is TGCGCCAGCAGCCCACGGGGTGGGACACTATTCACCGGGGAGCTGTTTTTT.

The sample holds a few counts of this clonotype. The V and J genes are TRBV19 and TRBJ2-1; maybe TRBD1 (5 bases). Germline loops: CDR1 LNHDA, CDR2 SQIVND (reference sequence). V lost 3 bases, J lost 6 bases, and 15 bases lay in between. This CDR3 has 15 residues. DNA of the CDR3: TGTGCCAGTAGTATTCAGGGAAAAGGAGCCAATGAGCAGTTCTTC. Translating gives CASSIQGKGANEQFF.

The V gene is TRBV4-3, the J gene TRBJ2-2; D is undetermined. The CDR3 contains 18 residues. Germline CDR1 reads LGHNA; CDR2 reads YSLEER. V lost 0 bases and J lost 4, with 18 bases in between. CDR3 nucleotide sequence: TGCGCCAGCAGCCAAGAGCCGGGCCTCCCTTTGGGCACCGGGGAGCTGTTTTTT. Protein sequence: CASSQEPGLPLGTGELFF.

This clonotype was picked up a small number of times. This rearrangement joins TRBV5-6 to TRBJ1-4; possibly TRBD1 for D (5 bases). Germline V lookup: CDR1 SGHDT, CDR2 YYEEEE. The CDR3 loop spans 15 amino acids. The ends were cut back, 2 bases at V and 8 bases at J, with 16 bases in the middle. CDR3 protein: CASSFKPGSGEKLFF. As DNA, the CDR3 is TGTGCCAGCAGCTTCAAGCCAGGGTCAGGCGAAAAACTGTTTTTT.

This clonotype has just a few counts. The chain has TRBV5-1 and TRBJ1-4, with 9 bases matching TRBD1. Germline V gene sequence: CDR1 SGHRS, CDR2 YFSETQ. V shed 3 bases, J shed 0 bases, and the junction held 3 bases outside the gene matches. The CDR3 totals 16 residues. In DNA, the CDR3 is TGCGCCAGCAGCTGGACAGGGGAAGCAACTAATGAAAAACTGTTTTTT. Its translation: CASSWTGEATNEKLFF.

The count of this clonotype is one. The genes are TRBV7-9 and TRBJ1-5; 9 bases are shared with TRBD1. CDR1 and CDR2 (germline): SEHNR, FQNEAQ (reference sequence). Losses at the gene ends were 3 bases for V and 0 bases for J; bases not matched to a gene: 6. The CDR3 runs to 17 residues. The CDR3: CASSFTLGQGSNQPQHF. In nucleotides, the CDR3 is TGTGCCAGCAGCTTCACCCTGGGACAGGGTAGCAATCAGCCCCAGCATTTT. Looking up the rest from reference TRBV7-9 and TRBJ1-5 gives the full variable domain: DTGVSQNPRHKITKRGQNVTFRCDPISEHNRLYWYRQTLGQGPEFLTYFQNEAQLEKSRLLSDRFSAERPKGSFSTLEIQRTEQGDSAMYLCASSFTLGQGSNQPQHFGDGTRLSIL.

This clonotype came up a few times. The gene calls are TRBV7-2 and TRBJ1-1; D remains ambiguous. The V gene's germline CDR1 is SGHTA and CDR2 FQGNSA. This CDR3 spans 14 amino acids. Trimming removed 1 base from V and 2 bases from J, with 8 bases in between. Written as DNA, the CDR3 is TGTGCCAGCAGCTTAGTACAGAAAAACACTGAAGCTTTCTTT. As protein: CASSLVQKNTEAFF.

This clonotype was seen more than once but under ten times. The CDR3 DNA reads TGCAGCGTCACGGGACTAGCGGGAGTCAATGAGCAGTTCTTC. Translating it yields CSVTGLAGVNEQFF. The chain links TRBV29-1 to TRBJ2-1; 14 bases agree with TRBD2. The CDR3 has 14 amino acids. V lost 6 bases to trimming and J lost 6 bases; unmatched junction nucleotides: 4. Germline values: CDR1 SQVTM, CDR2 ANQGSEA.

The sample holds a few counts of this clonotype. The rearrangement links TRBV7-9 to TRBJ1-6; TRBD1 matches at 7 bases. Germline lookup yields CDR1 SEHNR and CDR2 FQNEAQ (reference sequence). This CDR3 region has 14 residues. After removal of 3 bases from V and 6 bases from J, the junction contained 2 bases not matched to a gene. CDR3 nucleotide sequence: TGTGCCAGCAGCTTCGGGACAGCTAATTCACCCCTCCACTTT. As protein: CASSFGTANSPLHF.

In this sample, this clonotype turned up a few times. V and J are TRBV9 and TRBJ2-7, with TRBD1 matching over 11 bases. This CDR3 is built from 16 residues. Trimming removed 0 bases from V and 2 bases from J; junction bases left unmatched: 4. Per the germline V gene, CDR1 is SGDLS and CDR2 is YYNGEE. The CDR3 spells CASSVGPGQGAYEQYF. CDR3 nucleotides: TGTGCCAGCAGCGTAGGACCGGGACAGGGGGCCTACGAGCAGTACTTC. The full variable domain, in which reference TRBV9 and TRBJ2-7 provide the parts outside the CDR3, is DSGVTQTPKHLITATGQRVTLRCSPRSGDLSVYWYQQSLDQGLQFLIQYYNGEERAKGNILERFSAQQFPDLHSELNLSSLELGDSALYFCASSVGPGQGAYEQYFGPGTRLTVT.

V and J are TRBV29-1 and TRBJ2-6; TRBD2 matches at 10 bases. Germline V lookup: CDR1 SQVTM, CDR2 ANQGSEA. The CDR3 is 16 amino acids. Trimming took 2 bases from V and 4 from J; bases not matched to a gene: 5. The CDR3 DNA is TGCAGCGTTGAATCTAGCGGGGGTCGGGGGGCCAACGTCCTGACTTTC. Translation: CSVESSGGRGANVLTF.

The chain carries TRBV4-2 and TRBJ1-6; maybe TRBD1 (5 bases). V lost 1 base to trimming and J lost 5 bases, with 12 bases between them. Per germline, CDR1 LGHNA and CDR2 YNFKEQ. CDR3 length: 16 amino acids. CDR3 nucleotide sequence: TGTGCCAGCAGCCAAGCCCTCGGGGCAGATAATTCACCCCTCCACTTT. Residues: CASSQALGADNSPLHF.

The genes are TRBV5-4 and TRBJ2-6; D is uncertain. V was clipped by 0 bases and J by 0 bases, with 7 bases between them. Per the germline V gene, CDR1 is SGHNT and CDR2 is YYREEE (reference sequence). This CDR3 spans 16 amino acids. CDR3 residues: CASSLGPSSGANVLTF. The CDR3 nucleotides are TGTGCCAGCAGCTTGGGACCGTCCTCTGGGGCCAACGTCCTGACTTTC.

The chain is built from TRBV7-9 and TRBJ2-7; unclear D gene. This CDR3 spans 15 amino acids. Between the trimmed V and J ends, which lost 1 base and 6 bases, there was a span of 16 bases. Germline V gene data show CDR1 as SEHNR and CDR2 as FQNEAQ (reference sequence). This CDR3 is CASSLVVTGQTEQYF. In nucleotides, the CDR3 is TGTGCCAGCAGCTTAGTGGTGACTGGCCAAACCGAGCAGTACTTC.

This clonotype occurred a few times. The CDR3, as DNA: TGTGCCAGCAAAGAAGCGGGGGCCACTGAAGCTTTCTTT. Translated, it gives CASKEAGATEAFF. The chain joins TRBV6-6 to TRBJ1-1; D perhaps matches TRBD1 (6 bases). Germline CDR1 is MNHNY and CDR2 is SVGAGI (reference sequence). The ends were cut back, 7 bases at V and 4 bases at J, with 13 bases in the middle. The CDR3 sequence is 13 residues long.

About this clonotype itself: This could be a read error, since a much larger clone is one nucleotide away. The chain couples TRBV7-9 to TRBJ2-1; D is unclear. Germline V lookup: CDR1 SEHNR, CDR2 FQNEAQ (reference sequence). This CDR3 has 15 amino acids. The CDR3 nucleotides are TGTGCCAGCAGCTTAGCCTTGATCCTTAGGGATGAGCAGTTGTTC. Translating gives CASSLALILRDEQLF.

The rearrangement links TRBV4-3 to TRBJ1-6; unclear D gene. The CDR3 is made up of 17 amino acids. Germline V gene lookup returns CDR1 LGHNA and CDR2 YSLEER. Trimming removed 0 bases from V and 1 base from J, with 10 bases in between. CDR3: CASSQDTGGSYNSPLHF. CDR3 DNA: TGCGCCAGCAGCCAAGATACGGGAGGTTCCTATAATTCACCCCTCCACTTT.

This clonotype showed up just a few times. J is TRBJ2-7 and V is TRBV10-2; D uncertain. The germline V gene has CDR1 WSHSY and CDR2 SAAADI. This CDR3 has 15 amino acids. The V gene lost 0 bases and the J gene lost 4 bases, with 13 bases spanning the gap. The CDR3 DNA sequence: TGCGCCAGCAGTGAGTCTAGGCATAACGTGTACGAGCAGTACTTC. It yields the protein CASSESRHNVYEQYF.